This T cell receptor beta chain derives from a study of T cells in Graves' hyperthyroidism and ophthalmopathy. Researchers amplified the TCR beta CDR3 regions from RNA transcripts. The TCR CDR3 was amplified in a first-round RT-PCR using the HTBI primer set. In TCRdb, the multiplex PCR reads were re-called with MiXCR into one record per CDR3 protein. The sample has 700,000 or so distinct CDR3 sequences; about 14% are singletons. Study-level findings and limits: A model built on 13 V-J features separated ophthalmopathy from stable hyperthyroidism. Peripheral blood also featured most of the thyroid clonotypes expanded above 0.001.

Each 10 ml fresh peripheral blood draw supplied the PBMCs. The sample holds many counts of this clonotype. Its target is unknown. Sequenced input: blood. This TCR derives from a woman aged 45 to 65 with Graves' ophthalmopathy.

The CDR3 nucleotides are TGTGCCAGCAGCGGCCCCGGGACTAGCGTTGGAGAGACCCAGTACTTC. It encodes CASSGPGTSVGETQYF. The chain carries TRBV7-9 and TRBJ2-5, with 10 bases fitting TRBD2. V lost 5 bases, J lost 4 bases, and 10 bases stayed unmatched. The CDR3 contains 16 residues. Germline values: CDR1 SEHNR, CDR2 FQNEAQ (reference sequence).